This TCR beta chain is from a study of prognosis after radiotherapy for stage I lung cancer. Overall study context: Enrolled patients had stage I non-small cell lung cancer and entered the cohort between 2018 and January 2019. Stage I lung tumors that were newly diagnosed and primary were found in some 15 patients, while a handful of patients had oligometastatic NSCLC after surgical resection of the primary tumor.

Peripheral blood samples of six milliliters were drawn at each of two time points. This clonotype occurred many times. No antigen is known for it. Two-round multiplex PCR, the amplification method, yielded TCR beta CDR3 from genomic DNA. The use of primers specific to each TRBV and TRBJ gene characterized first-round PCR. TCRdb analysed the multiplex PCR reads with MiXCR anew, one entry per CDR3 protein. The sample includes approximately 13,000 distinct CDR3 sequences, around 29% of them seen just once. This CDR3 has 12 amino acids. Germline V gene data show CDR1 as DFQATT and CDR2 as SNEGSKA (reference sequence). V dropped 2 bases and J dropped 4 bases, with 8 bases sitting between them. Overall study findings and caveats: Counted unique TCR clones declined after stereotactic body radiation therapy (median roughly 9,900 versus 7,200).

The V call is TRBV20-1, the J call TRBJ1-2; D uncertain. The clonotype was recovered from a donor older than 45 with non-small cell lung cancer. The source was PBMCs, collected before or after stereotactic body radiation therapy (not recorded which). DNA of the CDR3: TGCAGTGCTAGATTAGGTACCTATGGCTACACCTTC. This translates into CSARLGTYGYTF.